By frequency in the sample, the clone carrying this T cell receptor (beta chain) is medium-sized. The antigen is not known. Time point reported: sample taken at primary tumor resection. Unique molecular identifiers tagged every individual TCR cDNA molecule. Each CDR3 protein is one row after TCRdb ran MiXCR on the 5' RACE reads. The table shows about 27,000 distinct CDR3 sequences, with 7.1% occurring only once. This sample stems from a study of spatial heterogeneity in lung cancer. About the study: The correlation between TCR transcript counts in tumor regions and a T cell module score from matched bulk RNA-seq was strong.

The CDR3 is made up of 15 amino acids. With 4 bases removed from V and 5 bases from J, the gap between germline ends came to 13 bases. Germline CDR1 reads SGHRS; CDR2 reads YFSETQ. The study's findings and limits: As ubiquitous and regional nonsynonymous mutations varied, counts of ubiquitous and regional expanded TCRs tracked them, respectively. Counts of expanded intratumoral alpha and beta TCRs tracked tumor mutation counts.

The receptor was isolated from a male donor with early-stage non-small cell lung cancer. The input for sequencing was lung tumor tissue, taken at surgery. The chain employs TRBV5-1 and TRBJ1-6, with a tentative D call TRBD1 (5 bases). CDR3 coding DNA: TGCGCCAGCAGCCGGGGAGGGGAGGATAATTCACCCCTCCACTTT. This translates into CASSRGGEDNSPLHF.